This T cell receptor beta chain is from a study of cytomegalovirus exposure and HLA in healthy donors. About the research overall: Earlier work reported 90 million to 120 million unique TCR beta sequences from about 180 million T cells. Findings and limits, study-wide: For most TCR sequences rarity was the rule, although some public TCRs occurred in many donors. Specificity of three CMV-associated chains for CMV antigens was verified in vitro.

For this clone: Its antigen is not known.

Primers for the PCR totalled 60 Vbeta and 13 Jbeta. Assay used: immunoSEQ multiplex PCR; TCRdb lists only in-frame clones, some missing. This table holds about 110,000 clones, approximately 70% found once. Unmatched junction bases numbered 7, after V lost 3 bases and J lost 0 bases. Germline CDR1 ENHRY, CDR2 SYGVKD. The CDR3 contains 16 residues. The receptor comes from a man aged 25 to 45 in good health and CMV-seronegative. The sample was PBMCs. The chain uses TRBV10-3 and TRBJ2-7, with 8 bases lining up with TRBD2. The CDR3 DNA is TGTGCCATCAGTGACTTAGCGGGAACTAGCTCCTACGAGCAGTACTTC. Translation gives CAISDLAGTSSYEQYF.